This T cell receptor beta chain was sequenced in a study of response to subunit inactivated influenza vaccine. Overall study results and limits: The study's authors posited that every seasonal influenza vaccination enlists few new T cells.

TCRdb reanalysed the RT-PCR reads using MiXCR and keeps one entry per CDR3 protein. The sample yields about 700,000 distinct CDR3 sequences, over 11% seen once. This CDR3 contains 14 residues. Germline CDR1 reads KGHDR; CDR2 reads SFDVKD. The V and J ends lost 3 bases and 5 bases, in that order; junction bases with no gene match: 3. This clonotype showed up many times. Its specificity is not known. This TCR derives from a man aged 50-60 years who received an inactivated influenza vaccine. The chain carries TRBV24-1 and TRBJ2-5, with TRBD2 matching over 9 bases. This material consisted of PBMCs from blood, taken roughly 2 weeks before vaccination. The CDR3 loop is CATSDAGGTETQYF. The CDR3 nucleotides read TGTGCCACCAGTGATGCGGGAGGGACGGAGACCCAGTACTTC.